One and the same sample provided the 22 T cell receptor beta chains below, sequenced in a study of blood T cell repertoires in COVID-19 (dated by TCRdb to about 2020). The library came from the immunoSEQ multiplex PCR assay. TCRdb's version of the immuneACCESS table is confined to in-frame rearrangements and falls short of the full clone set. An unresolved V gene accounts for under half of the shortfall where checked; the remainder is of unknown origin. The sample records roughly 130,000 clones, about four fifths of which are singletons. Clones ranked in the top ten supply under 15% of the sample. The source material was peripheral blood. These TCRs come from a woman in her twenties or thirties who had recovered from COVID-19.

This chain uses TRBV5-1 with TRBJ2-3; 12 bases match TRBD2. The CDR3 runs to 17 residues. V lost 3 bases, J lost 6 bases, and 11 bases stayed unmatched. CDR1 is SGHRS and CDR2 is YFSETQ in the germline V gene. Written as DNA, the CDR3 is TGCGCCAGCAGCTCACGCCGGGGACTAGCGGGCCCGGATACGCAGTATTTT. This encodes CASSSRRGLAGPDTQYF.

CDR3 residues: CASSRIGGNTEAFF. The CDR3 DNA follows: TGTGCCAGCAGCCGGATCGGGGGGAACACTGAAGCTTTCTTT. This chain uses TRBV7-3 with TRBJ1-1, with a weak D call TRBD1 (5 bases). Germline-derived CDR1 and CDR2 are SGHTA and FQGTGA. This CDR3 region has 14 residues. Trimming cost V 5 bases and J 1 base, with 11 bases left between them.

V usage is TRBV9 and J usage is TRBJ1-1, with TRBD1 matching over 10 bases. J gave up 7 bases and V 4 bases, and 7 bases lay outside the gene matches. The CDR3 runs 14 residues. Germline V gene lookup returns CDR1 SGDLS and CDR2 YYNGEE. The CDR3 spells CASSFAGTGDEAFF. The CDR3 DNA reads as TGTGCCAGCAGCTTTGCCGGGACAGGGGATGAAGCTTTCTTT.

The CDR3 here is CASSPAADYGYTF. CDR3 nucleotides: TGTGCCAGCAGCCCGGCGGCGGACTATGGCTACACCTTC. The rearrangement uses TRBV7-8 and TRBJ1-2; D remains ambiguous. Germline lookup yields CDR1 SGHVS and CDR2 FQNEAQ. This CDR3 region has 13 residues. V was clipped by 5 bases and J by 3 bases, with 10 bases between them.

The V call is TRBV4-1, the J call TRBJ2-2, with D unresolved. The CDR3 consists of 14 residues. Per germline, CDR1 MGHRA and CDR2 YSYEKL. V was pared by 1 base and J by 3 bases, with 6 bases between. The CDR3 loop reads CASSQVLDTGELFF. The CDR3 nucleotides read TGCGCCAGCAGCCAAGTTCTTGACACCGGGGAGCTGTTTTTT.

This sequence joins TRBV18 and TRBJ2-1; 8 bases agree with TRBD1. Germline CDR1 is KGHSH and CDR2 is LQKENI. Trimming took 2 bases from V and 6 from J; bases not matched to a gene: 9. The CDR3 has 16 residues. DNA of the CDR3: TGTGCCAGCTCACCAATCTTAGGACAGGGAGCCAATGAGCAGTTCTTC. It is translated as CASSPILGQGANEQFF.

This clone has a single count. The rearrangement uses TRBV29-1 and TRBJ1-1; a possible D gene is TRBD1 (5 bases). The V gene's germline CDR1 is SQVTM and CDR2 ANQGSEA. The CDR3 loop spans 13 amino acids. V was clipped by 6 bases and J by 4 bases, with 15 bases between them. This CDR3 is CSVAQGSGTEAFF. The CDR3 DNA is TGCAGCGTCGCGCAGGGATCGGGCACTGAAGCTTTCTTT.

The chain recombines TRBV21-1 with TRBJ1-1; TRBD1, the table's D call, lacks a check against the DNA. TRBV21-1 is annotated as a pseudogene. The CDR3 covers 15 residues. The CDR3 DNA sequence: TGTGCCAGCAGCACCTCGACAGGGGTGAACACTGAAGCTTTCTTT. Protein sequence: CASSTSTGVNTEAFF.

The chain uses TRBV5-6 and TRBJ2-1, with D perhaps matching TRBD2 (6 bases). This CDR3 has 15 residues. The V and J ends lost 0 bases and 7 bases respectively, with 14 bases between them. The V gene's germline CDR1 is SGHDT and CDR2 YYEEEE. The CDR3 region is CASSLVSGEQNEQFF. In nucleotides, the CDR3 is TGTGCCAGCAGCTTGGTCTCGGGGGAACAAAATGAGCAGTTCTTC. The full variable domain, in which reference TRBV5-6 and TRBJ2-1 provide the parts outside the CDR3, is DAGVTQSPTHLIKTRGQQVTLRCSPKSGHDTVSWYQQALGQGPQFIFQYYEEEERQRGNFPDRFSGHQFPNYSSELNVNALLLGDSALYLCASSLVSGEQNEQFFGPGTRLTVL.

The chain employs TRBV19 and TRBJ2-5; 8 nucleotides match TRBD2. The CDR3 loop spans 17 amino acids. Looked up from germline, CDR1 is LNHDA and CDR2 is SQIVND (reference sequence). The junction had 16 bases not matched to a gene; V was cut back by 5 bases and J by 5 bases. CDR3 protein: CASSLSSGGRLGETQYF. The CDR3 bases are TGTGCCAGTAGTCTGTCGAGCGGGGGCAGACTAGGGGAGACCCAGTACTTC.

The V gene is TRBV5-1, the J gene TRBJ1-1, with 9 bases aligning to TRBD1. This CDR3 comprises 16 residues. Losses at the gene ends were 0 bases for V and 1 base for J; bases not matched to a gene: 4. The V gene's germline CDR1 is SGHRS and CDR2 YFSETQ. The chain's CDR3 is CASSLAPGQGNTEAFF. CDR3 DNA sequence: TGCGCCAGCAGCTTGGCCCCGGGACAGGGGAACACTGAAGCTTTCTTT.

The chain is built from TRBV6-1 and TRBJ1-4; D remains unclear. Trimming left V 2 bases short and J 13 bases short, with 14 bases between. Germline CDR1 is MNHNS and CDR2 is SASEGT. The length of the CDR3 is 13 residues. CDR3 bases: TGTGCCAGCAGTGAAATCGACGAGGGTGTACTGTTTTTT. Residues: CASSEIDEGVLFF.

This clone occurred a few times. This chain uses TRBV2 with TRBJ2-1; 8 bases are shared with TRBD2. CDR3 length: 15 residues. The V gene end was trimmed by 2 bases and the J gene end by 6 bases; junction bases not matched to a gene: 6. Germline-derived CDR1 and CDR2 are SNHLY and FYNNEI. In nucleotides, the CDR3 is TGTGCCAGCAGTGAAATTGGCGGGGGGCGCAATGAGCAGTTCTTC. Translating gives CASSEIGGGRNEQFF.

The rearrangement links TRBV3-1 (or the pseudogene TRBV3-2) to TRBJ2-7; D unresolved. The CDR3 is 15 amino acids. Looked up from germline, CDR1 is LGHDT and CDR2 is YNNKEL (reference sequence). The germline V and J ends were trimmed by 4 bases and 5 bases, with 18 bases remaining between them. CDR3 region: CASSPFSSNRDEQYF. CDR3 in DNA: TGTGCCAGCAGCCCCTTTTCAAGTAACCGGGACGAGCAGTACTTC.

The chain combines TRBV13 with TRBJ1-2; the D is unclear. There are 13 residues in the CDR3. The V gene's germline CDR1 is PRHDT and CDR2 FYEKMQ (reference sequence). V lost 2 bases and J lost 3, with 7 bases in between. The CDR3 region has the DNA TGTGCCAGCAGCTTAAGCCAGGACTATGGCTACACCTTC. It codes for CASSLSQDYGYTF.

The J gene is TRBJ1-2, the V gene TRBV7-2, with unresolved D. The V and J ends lost 1 base and 4 bases respectively, with 13 bases between them. This CDR3 contains 15 residues. From germline, CDR1 is SGHTA and CDR2 FQGNSA. CDR3 bases: TGTGCCAGCAGCTTAGTGGGCCCGGGAGCCTATGGCTACACCTTC. Protein product: CASSLVGPGAYGYTF.

The chain links TRBV18 to TRBJ1-1, with TRBD1 matching over 8 bases. Germline trimming cut 6 bases from V and 6 bases from J; bases unmatched to any gene: 6. Per germline, CDR1 KGHSH and CDR2 LQKENI. The CDR3 has 13 amino acids. CDR3: CASSGQDISEAFF. The CDR3 bases are TGTGCCAGCTCGGGACAGGATATATCTGAAGCTTTCTTT. The full variable domain, completed using reference TRBV18 and TRBJ1-1, is NAGVMQNPRHLVRRRGQEARLRCSPMKGHSHVYWYRQLPEEGLKFMVYLQKENIIDESGMPKERFSAEFPKEGPSILRIQQVVRGDSAAYFCASSGQDISEAFFGQGTRLTVV.

V and J are TRBV9 and TRBJ1-1, with D possibly TRBD1 on 5 matching bases. The CDR3 has 14 residues. The germline gives CDR1 SGDLS, CDR2 YYNGEE. Deletions cut 4 bases from V and 1 base from J, with 11 bases between. The CDR3 region is CASSPVRGNTEAFF. The CDR3 DNA reads as TGTGCCAGCAGCCCAGTAAGGGGGAACACTGAAGCTTTCTTT.

The chain uses TRBV25-1 and TRBJ2-7; 9 bases agree with TRBD2. Germline lookup yields CDR1 MGHDK and CDR2 SYGVNS. This CDR3 spans 14 amino acids. V dropped 6 bases and J dropped 1; count of bases not matched to a gene: 4. The chain's CDR3 is CASSPSGRSYEQYF. CDR3 sequence (DNA): TGTGCCAGCAGCCCGAGCGGGAGGTCCTACGAGCAGTACTTC.

V and J are TRBV18 and TRBJ2-3, with 9 bases lining up with TRBD2. Germline V CDR1 and CDR2: KGHSH, LQKENI. The CDR3 runs to 16 residues. Trimming took 2 bases from V and 0 from J; bases not matched to a gene: 3. The CDR3 DNA reads TGTGCCAGCTCACCATGGCTAGCGGGAAGCACAGATACGCAGTATTTT. This codes for CASSPWLAGSTDTQYF.

The V call is TRBV7-9, the J call TRBJ1-1, with D possibly TRBD1 on 5 matching bases. V gave up 2 bases and J gave up 4 bases, with 14 bases separating them. CDR1 SEHNR and CDR2 FQNEAQ come from the germline V gene (reference sequence). The CDR3 has 15 residues. DNA of the CDR3: TGTGCCAGCAGCTTAACAGGTGGATGGGGCACTGAAGCTTTCTTT. This encodes CASSLTGGWGTEAFF.

This chain connects TRBV5-1 to TRBJ2-7; 8 positions match TRBD1. J was trimmed by 2 bases and V by 7 bases; bases with no gene match: 8. Per the germline V gene, CDR1 is SGHRS and CDR2 is YFSETQ. This CDR3 spans 14 amino acids. The CDR3 sequence: CASYLGTGAYEQYF. CDR3 bases: TGCGCCAGCTATTTGGGGACAGGCGCCTACGAGCAGTACTTC.